This paragraph reports one T cell receptor beta chain. Its antigen target is currently unknown. Base qualities were left out, and no much larger clone turns up one base away. The germline V gene gives CDR1 as SNHLY and CDR2 as FYNNEI. A distance of 16 bases separates the germline ends of V and J, which lose 7 bases and 9 bases respectively. From cysteine to phenylalanine, the CDR3 is 12 amino acids long. Solely the CDR3 DNA is kept, with 36 bases framed from the first base. Using the deep immunoSEQ assay, TCR CDR3 regions were amplified from genomic DNA by multiplex PCR. Extracted genomic DNA from each cell subset was spread evenly across all wells of several immunoSEQ 96-well plates, with each plate serving as a replicate. For unsorted PBMC, each replicate PCR was loaded with approximately 320 ng genomic DNA, equivalent to 30,000 or so T cell genomes. Ten immunoSEQ deep assay plates were used to sequence the unsorted PBMC genomic DNA. The purified libraries were quantified using a Qubit 3.0 fluorometer, sized with a Bioanalyzer 2100, and then quantified again using the KAPA Library Quantification kit. Every immunoSEQ 96-well plate was sequenced on a separate single-read 150-cycle Illumina NextSeq 550 flow cell. Under the source paper's analysis protocol: The immunoSEQ output contained only junctional sequences without quality scores, so filtering could not match that applied to full-length reads. To assign V/J genes and CDR3, sequences were annotated against IMGT germline references using PyIR, a Python wrapper for IgBLAST v1.9. Reads were removed for weak V/J assignments (E-value above 1e-6), missing CDR3, stop codons, out-of-frame junctions, or ambiguous translated residues. V3J clonotypes were defined as sequences sharing an identical inferred V gene, J gene, and CDR3 amino acid sequence. Percentage overlap between repertoires was computed as shared unique clonotypes divided by the size of the smaller repertoire. Repertoire richness was assessed with RTK rarefaction, the Chao1 estimator, and Recon v2.1 estimates of unobserved clonotypes. TCRdb took over this immuneACCESS table, retaining in-frame rearrangements with V and J assigned. Such tables are incomplete; in checked studies, under half of the missing clones stem from an unresolved V gene, and the remainder is unexplained. V, J and clone size reflect that table, while D and trimming were determined from the DNA. This sample has roughly 500,000 clones in its table, and roughly 78% of those were observed once. The ten top clones hold under 15% of the sample.

The data originate from a study of shared clonotypes between healthy human individuals (dated by TCRdb to 2018 to 2020). Regarding the complete study: Three men and two women, aged 18 to 49 years, made up the cohort. To estimate repertoire size and how much clonotypes are shared between individuals, the study performed deep sequencing of blood TCR repertoires from a few healthy adults. To increase sequencing depth and limit assay-specific biases, different laboratories used diverse techniques to prepare libraries and sequence TCR repertoires. Leukapheresis yielded between about 0.9 and 9.5 billion PBMCs per donor.

The donors were healthy, HIV-negative adults with no recently reported acute infections or vaccinations. All donors were Caucasian adults living in Nashville, Tennessee, USA. In the unsorted samples, some 100 million PBMCs were counted, and genomic DNA was extracted using the QIAamp DNA Blood Mini kit. Blood was obtained by leukapheresis, after which PBMCs were separated by Ficoll-Histopaque density gradient centrifugation and cryopreserved in liquid nitrogen vapor phase. On the study overall, not on this receptor specifically: The small number of donors limited the genetic and exposure-history diversity represented. Sampling was limited to blood, and TCR repertoires in tissue likely differ from TCR repertoires in blood. Pairwise subsampling led to the expectation that sequencing depth would affect the degree of clonotype sharing among donors.

This sequence was found in a woman in her 40s in good health. Some clones in this sample may be carry-over from other donors' samples. Rearrangement joined TRBV2 to TRBJ2-7; the D call could be TRBD1 or TRBD2, with each sharing 6 bases. The sequenced material came from PBMCs. Here is the DNA: TGTGCCAGCAAGCAAGGGGGGACTCGGCAGTACTTC. It codes for CASKQGGTRQYF. The variable domain in full, with residues beyond the CDR3 obtained from the reference TRBV2 and TRBJ2-7 genes, is EPEVTQTPSHQVTQMGQEVILRCVPISNHLYFYWYRQILGQKVEFLVSFYNNEISEKSEIFDDQFSVERPDGSNFTLKIRSTKLEDSAMYFCASKQGGTRQYFGPGTRLTVT.